This record covers a single T cell receptor (beta chain). This clonotype was observed once. The antigen it binds to is not known. Qualities for individual bases were not recorded, and no much larger clone is one base off. One read provides weak support. The CDR3 has 13 amino acids, counting the end cysteine and phenylalanine. Kept here is only the CDR3 DNA, which spans 39 bases and is read in frame from base 1. V lost 1 base and J lost 8 bases; the stretch between them is 11 bases long. In the germline V gene, CDR1 corresponds to SGHAT and CDR2 to FQNNGV. These data originate in a study of CD8 T cells in Susac syndrome (dated by TCRdb to the late 2010s). Regarding the study in general: Among the Susac syndrome patients who were sequenced, clinically active disease was present in six and clinical remission was observed in 8 or 9. Susac syndrome patients were therapy-naive, on corticosteroids (some also receiving IVIg), or on IVIg alone at blood withdrawal. Repertoire sequencing was used to test whether CD8+ T cell activation and differentiation in Susac syndrome was antigen driven. The study compared CD8+ T cell repertoire clonality among over ten healthy donors, approximately 14 Susac syndrome patients and roughly 16 multiple sclerosis patients.

The research as a whole found: Clonal expansion was observed in Susac syndrome CD8+ repertoires, with the highest expansion in CD8+ TEMRA cells and greater expansion in clinically active than in remitting patients. The number of individuals in the TCR sequencing and HLA analysis was recognized as being relatively small. In the total CD8+ and CD8+ TEMRA repertoires, approximately 16 and five Susac-specific public clones, respectively, were identified.

RNA was extracted using the RNeasy kit, and about 0.45 to 1 ug of the RNA was reverse transcribed with random hexamers. The immunoSEQ multiplex PCR assay, which covers 54 Vbeta and 13 Jbeta segments, was used to amplify TCR beta CDR3 regions. Bias from PCR amplification was corrected by using a synthetic template baseline for primer optimization and for computational correction. Concerning the study's data processing: Reads were annotated to V, D and J genes according to IMGT and were analyzed with immunoSEQ Analyzer, with only productive sequences retained. Clonality was computed as one minus Shannon entropy normalized by log2 of the number of productive unique sequences. Public and private clones were assessed among the 100 most prevalent clones of each patient and control. Clones were defined as Susac-specific when absent from the healthy and MS cohorts, from over 950 published viral clones and from other ImmuneACCESS disease sequences. Using fastp trimming at Q25 and MiXCR clonotype assembly, TCRdb reanalyzed the public sequencing data and kept in-frame beta chains. Duplicate CDR3 protein sequences are folded into a single record with the most common DNA and genes. These V and J calls originate from TCRdb's pipeline instead of the authors' own analysis. Recorded for this sample are about 120,000 distinct CDR3 sequences; about 93% of them occurred a single time. The top ten constitute around 0.28% of the sample.

Peripheral blood CD8+ and CD4+ T cells from healthy donors, Susac syndrome patients and multiple sclerosis patients were profiled by high-throughput TCR beta sequencing. The Susac syndrome patients fulfilled recently defined diagnostic criteria for definite or probable disease. Bulk CD8+ and CD4+ T cells were purified by magnetic negative isolation, whereas CD8+ TEMRA cells were enriched by FACS. Blood was collected in EDTA tubes and processed within 24 hours, with PBMCs isolated through density gradient centrifugation. PBMCs intended for TCR sequencing were cryopreserved in liquid nitrogen and were subsequently thawed in a 37 degrees C water bath. Purity of sorted or isolated CD4+, CD8+ and CD8+ TEMRA cells was at least 90%.

The TCR comes from a human donor with Susac syndrome. Sequenced: CD8+ T cells from PBMCs. Recombination connected TRBV11-2 to TRBJ1-2; a tentative D match to TRBD1 spans 6 bases. At the DNA level, the sequence is TGTGCCAGCAGCTTAGGCCAACAGGGAGGCTACACCTTC. This sequence encodes CASSLGQQGGYTF.